Following are 19 T cell receptor beta chains from one sample sequenced in a study of T cell responses to AZD1222 COVID-19 vaccine. TCRdb keeps only in-frame clones here, not all; method: immunoSEQ multiplex PCR. Of about 120,000 clones listed, 92% are singletons. Here the sequenced sample was peripheral blood, taken on day 0 of AZD1222 vaccination. Receptors were obtained from an adult in good health.

The chain uses TRBV6-1 and TRBJ2-2; unclear D gene. The CDR3 is 17 amino acids. Trimming left V 2 bases short and J 6 bases short, with 19 bases between. Per the germline V gene, CDR1 is MNHNS and CDR2 is SASEGT. CDR3 amino acids: CASSELFGRLESGELFF. The DNA of the CDR3 is TGTGCCAGCAGTGAATTATTCGGCAGGTTGGAGTCCGGGGAGCTGTTTTTT.

This clone has just one count. The chain joins TRBV24-1 to TRBJ2-1, with TRBD2 identical over 11 bases. The CDR3 has 15 residues. Losses at the gene ends were 1 base for V and 7 bases for J; bases not matched to a gene: 2. In germline, CDR1 is KGHDR, CDR2 SFDVKD. CDR3 in DNA: TGTGCCACCAGTGATTTCCGGACTAGCGGGAATGAGCAGTTCTTC. As protein: CATSDFRTSGNEQFF.

This clone has just a few counts. This chain links TRBV5-6 with TRBJ1-2; D possibly corresponds to TRBD1 (5 bases). V lost 3 bases and J 2 bases, leaving 23 bases between the germline ends. This CDR3 is built from 18 residues. CDR1 is SGHDT and CDR2 is YYEEEE in the germline V gene. The CDR3 region is CASSSTPGRGPQNYGYTF. DNA of the CDR3: TGTGCCAGCAGCTCAACCCCGGGACGGGGCCCCCAGAACTATGGCTACACCTTC.

The V gene is TRBV5-1, the J gene TRBJ1-2; 7 nucleotides match TRBD1. Germline CDR1 is SGHRS and CDR2 is YFSETQ. J lost 6 bases, V lost 4 bases, and 6 bases had no gene match. CDR3 length: 13 amino acids. The chain's CDR3 is CASSAGGADGYTF. The CDR3 region has the DNA TGCGCCAGCAGCGCAGGGGGGGCCGATGGCTACACCTTC.

As concerns this clone: This same CDR3 is encoded by further DNA sequences in the sample. CDR3 bases: TGTGCCATCAGGGGACAGGGGGCGGCCTCCGGGGAGCTGTTTTTT. This sequence encodes CAIRGQGAASGELFF. The chain has TRBV10-3 and TRBJ2-2, with 12 nucleotides matching TRBD1. This CDR3 region has 15 residues. Germline V gives CDR1 ENHRY, CDR2 SYGVKD. Losses at the gene ends were 6 bases for V and 6 bases for J; bases not matched to a gene: 5.

The chain is built from TRBV5-6 and TRBJ1-2; the match to TRBD1 covers 7 bases. V was pared by 5 bases and J by 1 base, with 5 bases of the junction left unmatched. The CDR3 contains 14 residues. From germline, CDR1 is SGHDT and CDR2 YYEEEE. CDR3 nucleotides: TGTGCCAGCAGTTGGGACAGCCATAACTATGGCTACACCTTC. The encoded protein is CASSWDSHNYGYTF.

This clone occurred a few times. The rearrangement links TRBV28 to TRBJ1-5; D not certain. The germline gives CDR1 MDHEN, CDR2 SYDVKM. The V gene lost 6 bases and the J gene lost 6 bases, with 18 bases spanning the gap. This CDR3 is built from 15 residues. The CDR3 bases are TGTGCCAGCAGAGGGAGGCCGGCCCCGAGTCAGCCCCAGCATTTT. Translated: CASRGRPAPSQPQHF.

The chain is built from TRBV19 and TRBJ2-2, with a weak D call TRBD1 (5 bases). Germline-derived CDR1 and CDR2 are LNHDA and SQIVND (reference sequence). Trimming cost V 5 bases and J 6 bases, with 13 bases left between them. CDR3 length: 14 amino acids. The CDR3 region is CASSSPPGPGELFF. Written as DNA, the CDR3 is TGTGCCAGTAGTTCCCCCCCAGGGCCCGGGGAGCTGTTTTTT.

In this sample, this clone turned up a few times. The chain has TRBV2 and TRBJ2-7; a possible D gene is TRBD1 (5 bases). The germline V gene encodes CDR1 SNHLY and CDR2 FYNNEI. The CDR3 is 12 amino acids. The V end was cut by 7 bases, the J end by 4 bases, with 11 bases between. The CDR3 coding sequence is TGTGCCAGCAAGACAGCCATTTACGAGCAGTACTTC. It translates to CASKTAIYEQYF.

The rearrangement uses TRBV29-1 and TRBJ2-3, with TRBD2 matching over 10 bases. The CDR3 has 13 amino acids. Trimming at V came to 6 bases and at J to 4 bases, leaving 4 bases not matched to a gene. The V gene's germline CDR1 is SQVTM and CDR2 ANQGSEA. DNA of the CDR3: TGCAGCGTCCTAGCGGGAGTTGCAGATACGCAGTATTTT. Amino acids: CSVLAGVADTQYF.

The rearrangement uses TRBV24-1 and TRBJ2-3; D is undetermined. The CDR3 consists of 16 residues. The V gene's germline CDR1 is KGHDR and CDR2 SFDVKD. V lost 1 base to trimming and J lost 2 bases, with 12 bases between them. CDR3 coding DNA: TGTGCCACCAGTGATTTTGGCAGGACGACCACAGATACGCAGTATTTT. Translated: CATSDFGRTTTDTQYF.

The genes are TRBV15 and TRBJ1-1; 10 nucleotides match TRBD1. The V segment lost 4 bases and the J segment 5 bases; nucleotides outside the gene matches: 4. Germline V gives CDR1 LNHNV, CDR2 YYDKDF (reference sequence). This CDR3 contains 14 residues. For the CDR3, the DNA is TGTGCCACCAGCATGACAGGGGGCTGGACTGAAGCTTTCTTT. It codes for CATSMTGGWTEAFF.

V and J are TRBV12-3 or TRBV12-4 and TRBJ2-2; D gene ambiguous. The CDR3 loop spans 13 amino acids. V was clipped by 2 bases and J by 4 bases, with 5 bases between them. The CDR3 protein is CASSLRSTGELFF. CDR3 DNA: TGTGCCAGCAGTTTACGGAGCACCGGGGAGCTGTTTTTT.

The chain recombines TRBV10-3 with TRBJ1-4; TRBD1 matches at 11 bases. CDR3 length: 15 residues. Losses at the gene ends were 6 bases for V and 7 bases for J; bases not matched to a gene: 7. Per germline, CDR1 ENHRY and CDR2 SYGVKD. The CDR3 sequence is CAIRPTGTGGEKLFF. The CDR3 nucleotides read TGTGCCATCAGGCCAACCGGGACAGGGGGTGAAAAACTGTTTTTT.

The V call is TRBV30, the J call TRBJ2-2; a weak D match, TRBD1 (6 bases). Germline assignment: CDR1 GTSNPN and CDR2 SVGIG (reference sequence). The CDR3 length is 15 residues. Trimming removed 2 bases at V and 7 bases at J, with 17 bases between. The CDR3 loop is CAWSRRGWASGELFF. The CDR3 DNA follows: TGTGCCTGGAGTCGTAGGGGGTGGGCGAGCGGGGAGCTGTTTTTT.

The chain joins TRBV7-3 to TRBJ1-2; 7 nucleotides match TRBD1. The CDR3 has 14 residues. The V gene end was trimmed by 5 bases and the J gene end by 3 bases; junction bases not matched to a gene: 6. Looked up from germline, CDR1 is SGHTA and CDR2 is FQGTGA. CDR3 residues: CASSPNQGDYGYTF. The DNA of the CDR3 is TGTGCCAGCAGCCCTAACCAGGGGGACTATGGCTACACCTTC.

This chain joins TRBV10-3 and TRBJ2-2, with 14 bases matching TRBD2. This CDR3 is built from 17 residues. Unmatched junction bases numbered 3, after V lost 4 bases and J lost 2 bases. Germline V gene sequence: CDR1 ENHRY, CDR2 SYGVKD. The CDR3 protein is CAISGLAGGLNTGELFF. In nucleotides, the CDR3 is TGTGCCATCAGTGGACTAGCGGGAGGGCTAAACACCGGGGAGCTGTTTTTT.

This rearrangement joins TRBV3-1 (or the pseudogene TRBV3-2) to TRBJ1-3, with D unresolved. Per the germline V gene, CDR1 is LGHDT and CDR2 is YNNKEL (reference sequence). V lost 0 bases and J lost 4, with 13 bases in between. The CDR3 sequence is 16 residues long. The CDR3 spells CASSQEGLRRGNTIYF. For the CDR3, the DNA is TGTGCCAGCAGCCAAGAAGGGTTGCGAAGGGGAAACACCATATATTTT.

The chain has TRBV28 and TRBJ1-2, with a tentative D call TRBD1 (5 bases). Germline loops: CDR1 MDHEN, CDR2 SYDVKM. The CDR3 totals 17 residues. V gave up 3 bases and J gave up 0 bases, with 17 bases separating them. CDR3 bases: TGTGCCAGCAGTTTCCCCATACAGGTCAGGTCTAACTATGGCTACACCTTC. It is translated as CASSFPIQVRSNYGYTF.